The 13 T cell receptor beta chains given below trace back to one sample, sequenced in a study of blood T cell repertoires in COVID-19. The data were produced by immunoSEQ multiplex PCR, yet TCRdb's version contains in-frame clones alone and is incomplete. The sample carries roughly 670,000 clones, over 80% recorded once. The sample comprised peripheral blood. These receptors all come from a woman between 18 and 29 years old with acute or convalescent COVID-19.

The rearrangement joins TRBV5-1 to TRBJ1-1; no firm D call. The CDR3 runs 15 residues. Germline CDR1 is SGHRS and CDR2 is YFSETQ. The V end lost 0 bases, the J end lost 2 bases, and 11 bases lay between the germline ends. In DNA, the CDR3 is TGCGCCAGCAGCTTGGAACAGTCTTTCAACACTGAAGCTTTCTTT. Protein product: CASSLEQSFNTEAFF. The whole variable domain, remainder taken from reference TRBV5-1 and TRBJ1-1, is KAGVTQTPRYLIKTRGQQVTLSCSPISGHRSVSWYQQTPGQGLQFLFEYFSETQRNKGNFPGRFSGRQFSNSRSEMNVSTLELGDSALYLCASSLEQSFNTEAFFGQGTRLTVV.

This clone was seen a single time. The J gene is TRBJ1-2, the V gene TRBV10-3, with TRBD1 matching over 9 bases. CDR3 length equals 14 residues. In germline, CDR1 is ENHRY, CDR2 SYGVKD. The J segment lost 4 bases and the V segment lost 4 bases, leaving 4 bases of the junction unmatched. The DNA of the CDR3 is TGTGCCATCAGTGTCGCGGGACAGGGCTATGGCTACACCTTC. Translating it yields CAISVAGQGYGYTF.

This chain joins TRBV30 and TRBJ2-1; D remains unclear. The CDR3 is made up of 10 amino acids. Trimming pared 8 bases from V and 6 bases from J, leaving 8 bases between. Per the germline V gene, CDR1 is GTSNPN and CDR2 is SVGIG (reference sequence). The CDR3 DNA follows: TGTGCCGCACTATTCAATGAGCAGTTCTTC. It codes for CAALFNEQFF.

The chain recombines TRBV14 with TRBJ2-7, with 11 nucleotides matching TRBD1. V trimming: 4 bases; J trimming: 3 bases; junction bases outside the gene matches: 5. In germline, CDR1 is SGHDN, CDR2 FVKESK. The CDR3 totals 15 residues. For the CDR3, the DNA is TGTGCCAGCAGCCCTCCCGGGACAGGGGGCTACGAGCAGTACTTC. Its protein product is CASSPPGTGGYEQYF.

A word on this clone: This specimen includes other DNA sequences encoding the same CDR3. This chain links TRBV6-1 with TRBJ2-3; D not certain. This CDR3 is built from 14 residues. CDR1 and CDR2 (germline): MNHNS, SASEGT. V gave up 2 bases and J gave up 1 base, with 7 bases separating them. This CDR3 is CASSEPRGTDTQYF. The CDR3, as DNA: TGTGCCAGCAGTGAACCCCGTGGCACAGATACGCAGTATTTT.

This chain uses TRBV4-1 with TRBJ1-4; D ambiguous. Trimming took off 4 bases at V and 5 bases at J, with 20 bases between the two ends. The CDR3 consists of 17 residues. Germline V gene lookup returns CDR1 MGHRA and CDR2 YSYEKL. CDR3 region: CASSPLYPSGDNEKLFF. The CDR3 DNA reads TGCGCCAGCAGCCCTCTCTACCCGAGCGGAGACAATGAAAAACTGTTTTTT.

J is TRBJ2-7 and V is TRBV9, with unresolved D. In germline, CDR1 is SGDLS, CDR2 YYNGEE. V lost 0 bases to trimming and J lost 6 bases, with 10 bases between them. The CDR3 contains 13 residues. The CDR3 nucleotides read TGTGCCAGCAGCGTAGATCCCGTGAGCGAGCAGTACTTC. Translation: CASSVDPVSEQYF.

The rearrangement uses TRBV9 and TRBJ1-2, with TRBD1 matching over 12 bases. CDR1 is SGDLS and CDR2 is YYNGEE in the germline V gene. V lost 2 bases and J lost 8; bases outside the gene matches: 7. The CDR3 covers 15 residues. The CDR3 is CASSVGQGAVKGYTF. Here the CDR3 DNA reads TGTGCCAGCAGCGTGGGACAGGGGGCCGTAAAAGGCTACACCTTC.

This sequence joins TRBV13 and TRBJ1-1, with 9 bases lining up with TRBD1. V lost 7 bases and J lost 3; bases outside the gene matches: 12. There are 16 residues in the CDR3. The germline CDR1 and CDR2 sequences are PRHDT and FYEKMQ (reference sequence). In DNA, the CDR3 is TGTGCCAGCACCGCAAACCGGGACAGGGTAGACACTGAAGCTTTCTTT. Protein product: CASTANRDRVDTEAFF.

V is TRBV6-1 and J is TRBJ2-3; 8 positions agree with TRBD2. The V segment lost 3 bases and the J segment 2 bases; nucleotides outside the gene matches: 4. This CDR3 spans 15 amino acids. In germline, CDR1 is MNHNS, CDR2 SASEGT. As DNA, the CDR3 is TGTGCCAGCAGTGACGGACTAGCATACACAGATACGCAGTATTTT. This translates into CASSDGLAYTDTQYF.

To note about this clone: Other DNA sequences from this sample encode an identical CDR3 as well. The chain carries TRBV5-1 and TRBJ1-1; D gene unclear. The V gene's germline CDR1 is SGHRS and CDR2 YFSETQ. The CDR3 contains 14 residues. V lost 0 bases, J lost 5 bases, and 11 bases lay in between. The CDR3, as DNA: TGCGCCAGCAGCTTGGGCGGTGGTAGGACTGAAGCTTTCTTT. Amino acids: CASSLGGGRTEAFF.

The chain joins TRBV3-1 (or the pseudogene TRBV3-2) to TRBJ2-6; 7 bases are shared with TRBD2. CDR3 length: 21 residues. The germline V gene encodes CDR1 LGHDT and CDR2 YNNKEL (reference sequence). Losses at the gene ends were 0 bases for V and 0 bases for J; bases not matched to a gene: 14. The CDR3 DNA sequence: TGTGCCAGCAGCCAAGATCAGGGAGGGACGGAGAATTTCTCTGGGGCCAACGTCCTGACTTTC. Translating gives CASSQDQGGTENFSGANVLTF.

The CDR3 nucleotides read TGTGCCAGCAGCAATCGGCGGACTACGATCCTTGTTCTTAACTATGGCTACACCTTC. Translation: CASSNRRTTILVLNYGYTF. The J gene is TRBJ1-2, the V gene TRBV21-1. TRBV21-1 constitutes a pseudogene. The CDR3 spans 19 residues.